The next 10 T cell receptor beta chains were all read from a single sample in a study of blood T cell repertoires in COVID-19. Data came from immunoSEQ multiplex PCR; TCRdb stores just in-frame clones and leaves some out. The data show around 250,000 clones, approximately 85% seen once. Material for sequencing was PBMCs or T cells enriched from blood (not recorded which). These TCRs come from a woman aged 45-59 years who had recovered from COVID-19.

The chain combines TRBV3-1 (or the pseudogene TRBV3-2) with TRBJ1-1; no definite D call. The germline gives CDR1 LGHDT, CDR2 YNNKEL (reference sequence). This CDR3 has 15 amino acids. Between the trimmed V and J ends, which lost 4 bases and 1 base, there was a span of 13 bases. The CDR3 DNA reads TGTGCCAGCAGCCCCCACGACAAACCGAACACTGAAGCTTTCTTT. Amino acid sequence: CASSPHDKPNTEAFF.

The V and J genes are TRBV3-1 (or the pseudogene TRBV3-2) and TRBJ1-4; D is unresolved. This CDR3 region has 15 residues. The germline CDR1 and CDR2 sequences are LGHDT and YNNKEL (reference sequence). V gave up 1 base and J gave up 8 bases, with 14 bases separating them. CDR3 loop: CASSQGVGNREKLFF. The CDR3 DNA reads TGTGCCAGCAGCCAAGGGGTCGGGAATCGCGAAAAACTGTTTTTT.

In this sample, this clone turned up a few times. The gene calls are TRBV28 and TRBJ1-4; TRBD1 agrees at 8 bases. The V gene end was trimmed by 2 bases and the J gene end by 6 bases; junction bases not matched to a gene: 8. The CDR3 has 16 residues. CDR1 and CDR2 (germline): MDHEN, SYDVKM. CDR3 loop: CASSLSPGTGYEKLFF. CDR3 nucleotide sequence: TGTGCCAGCAGTTTAAGCCCCGGGACAGGATATGAAAAACTGTTTTTT.

This chain joins TRBV6-2 or TRBV6-3 and TRBJ2-7; 9 nucleotides agree with TRBD1. After removal of 6 bases from V and 2 bases from J, the junction contained 8 bases not matched to a gene. The CDR3 has 15 amino acids. Germline CDR1 MNHEY, CDR2 SVGEGT. The CDR3 DNA is TGTGCCAGCAGCGCACGGACAGGGGCTACCTACGAGCAGTACTTC. Encoded protein: CASSARTGATYEQYF.

The chain joins TRBV18 to TRBJ2-3; D may be TRBD2 (6 bases). V was cut by 6 bases and J by 0 bases, with 16 bases left in between. Germline CDR1 KGHSH, CDR2 LQKENI. This CDR3 spans 16 amino acids. The CDR3 coding sequence is TGTGCCAGCTCGCCCCTAGCGCCGATCAGCACAGATACGCAGTATTTT. Protein product: CASSPLAPISTDTQYF.

The chain employs TRBV28 and TRBJ2-2; D possibly corresponds to TRBD1 (6 bases). This CDR3 comprises 18 residues. The ends were cut back, 3 bases at V and 7 bases at J, with 24 bases in the middle. From germline, CDR1 is MDHEN and CDR2 SYDVKM. This CDR3 is CASSFLPRGKEISGELFF. CDR3 coding DNA: TGTGCCAGCAGTTTCTTACCCAGGGGCAAAGAGATTAGCGGGGAGCTGTTTTTT.

CDR3 nucleotide sequence: TGTGCCATCAGTGAGGGGGGCGATAGCAATCAGCCCCAGCATTTT. It yields the protein CAISEGGDSNQPQHF. V gene TRBV10-3 combines with J gene TRBJ1-5, with D possibly matching TRBD1 (6 bases). With 2 bases removed from V and 0 bases from J, the gap between germline ends came to 8 bases. This CDR3 has 15 residues. CDR1 ENHRY and CDR2 SYGVKD come from the germline V gene.

The chain joins TRBV7-9 to TRBJ2-1; the D gene is possibly TRBD1 (6 bases). V was cut by 5 bases and J by 8 bases, with 13 bases left in between. CDR1 SEHNR and CDR2 FQNEAQ come from the germline V gene (reference sequence). CDR3 length: 13 amino acids. The CDR3 loop reads CASSPGTRDEQFF. The DNA of the CDR3 is TGTGCCAGCAGCCCCGGGACAAGAGATGAGCAGTTCTTC.

The chain carries TRBV2 and TRBJ1-3; D gene uncertain. Germline V gene lookup returns CDR1 SNHLY and CDR2 FYNNEI. CDR3 size: 12 residues. Trimming left V 7 bases short and J 4 bases short, with 8 bases between. The DNA for the CDR3 is TGTGCCAGCACCGCACAGGGAAACACCATATATTTT. Translation gives CASTAQGNTIYF.

This chain connects TRBV29-1 to TRBJ2-7, with a possible D match to TRBD1 (7 bases). V lost 6 bases to trimming and J lost 5 bases, with 17 bases between them. The CDR3 has 13 amino acids. Per the germline V gene, CDR1 is SQVTM and CDR2 is ANQGSEA. As DNA, the CDR3 is TGCAGCGTCGGGACGACAGGGAGGAACGAGCAGTACTTC. Translated, it gives CSVGTTGRNEQYF.